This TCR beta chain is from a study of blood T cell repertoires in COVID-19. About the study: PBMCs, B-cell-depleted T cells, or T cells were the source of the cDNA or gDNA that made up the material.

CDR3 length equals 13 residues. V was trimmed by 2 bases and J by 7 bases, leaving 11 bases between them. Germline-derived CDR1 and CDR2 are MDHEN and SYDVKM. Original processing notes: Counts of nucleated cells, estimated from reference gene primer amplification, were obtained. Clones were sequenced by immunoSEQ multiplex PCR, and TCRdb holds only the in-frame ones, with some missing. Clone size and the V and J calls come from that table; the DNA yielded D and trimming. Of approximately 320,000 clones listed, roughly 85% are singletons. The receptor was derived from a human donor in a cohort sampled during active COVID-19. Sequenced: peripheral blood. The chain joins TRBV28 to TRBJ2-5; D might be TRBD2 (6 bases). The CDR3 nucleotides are TGTGCCAGCAGTTTAACTAGCAGGGTGACCCAGTACTTC. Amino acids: CASSLTSRVTQYF.